These 14 T cell receptor beta chains came from one sample sequenced in a study of blood T cell repertoires in COVID-19. Data came from immunoSEQ multiplex PCR; TCRdb stores just in-frame clones and leaves some out. The sample has some 390,000 clones, around 87% seen once. The sequenced material came from PBMCs or T cells enriched from blood (not recorded which). All receptors come from a man aged 25 to 45 who had recovered from COVID-19.

Points on this clone: Relative to the germline gene, one junction end is altered; a read error may explain this. This sequence joins TRBV7-8 and TRBJ2-2, with a possible D match to TRBD1 (6 bases). CDR1 is SGHVS and CDR2 is FQNEAQ in the germline V gene. This CDR3 is built from 16 residues. The CDR3 DNA sequence: TGTGCCAGCAGCCTAGCCGGGACAACGAACACCGGGGAGCTGTTTTTT. Amino acids: CASSLAGTTNTGELFF.

The rearrangement joins TRBV10-3 to TRBJ2-5, with 7 bases lining up with TRBD1. Per germline, CDR1 ENHRY and CDR2 SYGVKD. This CDR3 region has 16 residues. With 3 bases clipped from V and 5 bases from J, the junction kept 12 bases outside the gene matches. The CDR3 loop reads CAISDTPTGVGETQYF. DNA of the CDR3: TGTGCCATCAGTGATACCCCAACAGGGGTGGGGGAGACCCAGTACTTC.

The gene calls are TRBV30 and TRBJ1-6; D ambiguous. The CDR3 totals 15 residues. The ends were cut back, 2 bases at V and 0 bases at J, with 8 bases in the middle. Per germline, CDR1 GTSNPN and CDR2 SVGIG (reference sequence). The CDR3 loop is CAWSFAGSYNSPLHF. The CDR3 bases are TGTGCCTGGAGTTTCGCAGGCTCCTATAATTCACCCCTCCACTTT.

This rearrangement joins TRBV19 to TRBJ2-7; 11 bases map to TRBD2. The ends lost 4 bases at V and 5 bases at J; junction bases unmatched: 16. Germline V CDR1 and CDR2: LNHDA, SQIVND (reference sequence). The CDR3 is made up of 18 amino acids. CDR3 sequence reads: CASSRRGLLAGAVDEQYF. The CDR3 bases are TGTGCCAGTAGTAGGAGGGGACTACTAGCGGGAGCCGTAGACGAGCAGTACTTC.

A few counts support this clone. The chain couples TRBV27 to TRBJ1-2; TRBD1 aligns across 9 bases. The CDR3 runs to 15 residues. The V gene end was trimmed by 3 bases and the J gene end by 6 bases; junction bases not matched to a gene: 8. Germline V gives CDR1 MNHEY, CDR2 SMNVEV (reference sequence). CDR3 in amino acids: CASSFGGTGTHGYTF. The CDR3 coding sequence is TGTGCCAGCAGTTTCGGAGGGACAGGGACCCATGGCTACACCTTC.

V gene TRBV29-1 combines with J gene TRBJ2-5, with 7 bases lining up with TRBD2. The V and J ends lost 6 bases and 7 bases, in that order; junction bases with no gene match: 17. The CDR3 loop spans 15 amino acids. The germline V gene encodes CDR1 SQVTM and CDR2 ANQGSEA. CDR3: CSVALGTTLSGTQYF. The CDR3 nucleotides are TGCAGCGTAGCACTAGGGACTACGTTATCGGGGACCCAGTACTTC.

V usage is TRBV5-6 and J usage is TRBJ2-2; D not certain. The CDR3 loop spans 13 amino acids. With 0 bases removed from V and 6 bases from J, the gap between germline ends came to 6 bases. Germline V gene sequence: CDR1 SGHDT, CDR2 YYEEEE. CDR3 in amino acids: CASSLDTPGELFF. CDR3 bases: TGTGCCAGCAGCTTGGACACACCCGGGGAGCTGTTTTTT.

V is TRBV28 and J is TRBJ2-3; D might be TRBD2 (5 bases). Germline V gives CDR1 MDHEN, CDR2 SYDVKM. The CDR3 contains 12 residues. Trimming removed 5 bases at V and 6 bases at J, with 9 bases between. The CDR3: CASSGPSDTQYF. The CDR3 DNA is TGTGCCAGCAGTGGACCTAGCGATACGCAGTATTTT.

This clone was seen only a few times. The chain recombines TRBV28 with TRBJ1-2; 7 bases map to TRBD1. Germline V gene data show CDR1 as MDHEN and CDR2 as SYDVKM. The trim removed 5 bases at V and 7 bases at J, leaving 10 bases unmatched. The CDR3 loop spans 14 amino acids. CDR3 sequence reads: CASSQRTGVRGYTF. The CDR3 bases are TGTGCCAGCAGTCAAAGAACAGGGGTGCGTGGCTACACCTTC.

This chain connects TRBV3-1 (or the pseudogene TRBV3-2) to TRBJ1-5; D may be TRBD1 (5 bases). Germline lookup yields CDR1 LGHDT and CDR2 YNNKEL (reference sequence). CDR3 length: 14 amino acids. Trimming removed 3 bases from V and 3 bases from J, with 9 bases in between. The CDR3 DNA is TGTGCCAGCAGCCAGGGGCAATTCAATCAGCCCCAGCATTTT. Its protein is CASSQGQFNQPQHF.

The V and J genes are TRBV27 and TRBJ2-3, with 13 bases that match TRBD2. CDR3 size: 16 residues. Germline CDR1 is MNHEY and CDR2 is SMNVEV (reference sequence). The trim removed 5 bases at V and 5 bases at J, leaving 7 bases unmatched. CDR3 bases: TGTGCCAGCAGTGGGGGACTAGCGGGATGGGAAGATACGCAGTATTTT. This gives the protein CASSGGLAGWEDTQYF.

This chain's CDR3 is CASSRPGTGGEDEKLFF. The CDR3 region has the DNA TGTGCCAGCAGCCGTCCCGGGACAGGGGGGGAAGATGAAAAACTGTTTTTT. The genes are TRBV7-9 and TRBJ1-4; 11 nucleotides line up with TRBD1. This CDR3 has 17 residues. The germline gives CDR1 SEHNR, CDR2 FQNEAQ (reference sequence). J gave up 6 bases and V 5 bases, and 11 bases lay outside the gene matches.

The V call is TRBV28, the J call TRBJ1-4; 9 positions match TRBD1. The germline V gene has CDR1 MDHEN and CDR2 SYDVKM. The junction had 4 bases not matched to a gene; V was cut back by 4 bases and J by 4 bases. The CDR3 has 15 residues. The CDR3: CASSSGTGHNEKLFF. The CDR3 DNA follows: TGTGCCAGCAGTTCCGGGACAGGGCATAATGAAAAACTGTTTTTT.

The rearrangement uses TRBV7-9 and TRBJ2-5; D might be TRBD2 (5 bases). There are 15 residues in the CDR3. The V gene lost 5 bases and the J gene lost 3 bases, with 16 bases spanning the gap. In germline, CDR1 is SEHNR, CDR2 FQNEAQ (reference sequence). The CDR3 here is CASSPPLEAEETQYF. DNA of the CDR3: TGTGCCAGCAGCCCCCCGCTTGAAGCGGAAGAGACCCAGTACTTC.